What follows describes a single T cell receptor beta chain. Its specificity is not known. This CDR3 comprises 16 residues. CDR1 is KGHSH and CDR2 is LQKENI in the germline V gene. V lost 3 bases, J lost 0 bases, and 13 bases lay in between. This record belongs to a study of cytomegalovirus exposure and HLA in healthy donors. Findings of the study overall: There were 150 or so TCR beta chains listed as cytomegalovirus-associated.

This PCR relied on a set of 60 Vbeta primers and 13 Jbeta primers. TCRdb's copy holds only in-frame clones and misses some; the assay was immunoSEQ multiplex PCR. The table includes 100,000 to 150,000 clones, 75% to 85% detected once. The rearrangement uses TRBV18 and TRBJ2-3; no clear D. This TCR derives from a woman aged 40 to 49 in good health and CMV-seronegative. Source material: PBMCs. The CDR3 DNA is TGTGCCAGCTCACCTAGTTTCCATTCTAGCACAGATACGCAGTATTTT. It encodes CASSPSFHSSTDTQYF.